The 21 T cell receptor beta chains presented below share a single source sample, sequenced in a study of blood T cells in healthy people across ages. Through a sample-barcoded 5' primer and a J-beta primer mix, a second PCR was run for 7 to 11 cycles. TCRdb recomputed calls from the 5' RACE reads with MiXCR, one row per CDR3 protein. Here the sample spans some 1.6 million distinct CDR3 sequences, about 31% being singletons. The sequencing input was blood. These receptors all come from a woman in her twenties or thirties in good health.

Notes on this clonotype: A read error may account for a junction end that differs from germline. The gene calls are TRBV10-2 and TRBJ2-7; D not certain. This CDR3 comprises 13 residues. Germline loops: CDR1 WSHSY, CDR2 SAAADI. The CDR3 region has the DNA TGCGCCAGCAGTTCTCCCAGCTCCTACGAGCGGTACTTC. It yields the protein CASSSPSSYERYF.

Notes on this clonotype: One end of the junction does not line up with germline, which may come from a read error. The J gene is TRBJ2-7, the V gene TRBV5-1; D gene uncertain. The J call may be in error: the DNA end matches TRBJ2-5 better. The CDR3 covers 14 residues. CDR1 SGHRS and CDR2 YFSETQ come from the germline V gene. This CDR3 is CVSSLTRVGETQYF. The CDR3 coding sequence is TGCGTCAGCAGCTTGACACGGGTTGGGGAGACCCAGTACTTC.

Note on this clonotype: A junction end diverges from the germline sequence, so it may reflect a read error. The chain carries TRBV20-1 and TRBJ2-3; TRBD2 matches 9 bases. The length of the CDR3 is 10 residues. CDR1 and CDR2 from the germline V gene are DFQATT and SNEGSKA (reference sequence). CDR3 residues: CLAGTDTQYF. CDR3 DNA sequence: TGTCTAGCGGGGACAGATACGCAGTATTTT.

This chain uses TRBV20-1 with TRBJ2-1; 7 nucleotides agree with TRBD1. Germline V gene data show CDR1 as DFQATT and CDR2 as SNEGSKA (reference sequence). Trimming cost V 1 base and J 8 bases; bases outside gene matches: 14. The length of the CDR3 is 16 residues. Here the CDR3 DNA reads TGCAGTGCTAGAGCGAAACCGGGACAGCGCATGTATGAGCAGTTCTTC. It translates to CSARAKPGQRMYEQFF.

This clonotype was detected a few times. This is likely an artifact of a read error, given a far larger clone one base away. The chain uses TRBV27 and TRBJ2-1, with 8 bases identical to TRBD2. The CDR3 is 15 residues long. The V gene's germline CDR1 is MNHEY and CDR2 SMNVEV (reference sequence). The CDR3, as DNA: TGTGCCAGCAGTTTACTAGCGGGCTCCTACAATGGGCAGTTCTTC. This translates into CASSLLAGSYNGQFF.

This clonotype was counted only a few times. Compared with germline, one end of the junction differs, possibly owing to a read error. The V call is TRBV4-1, the J call TRBJ1-2, with D maybe TRBD1 (5 bases). Germline V gene sequence: CDR1 MGHRA, CDR2 YSYEKL. The CDR3 sequence is 14 residues long. Here the CDR3 reads CASGQSAGAGGYTF. CDR3 nucleotide sequence: TGCGCCAGCGGCCAGTCCGCCGGGGCAGGTGGCTACACCTTC.

The V call is TRBV6-1, the J call TRBJ2-7; D gene uncertain. Germline V gene lookup returns CDR1 MNHNS and CDR2 SASEGT. Trimming stripped 2 bases from V and 2 bases from J, with 10 bases between. This CDR3 contains 14 residues. The CDR3 nucleotides read TGTGCCAGCAGTGAACGGACGGTAGCCTACGAGCAGTACTTC. It translates to CASSERTVAYEQYF.

The chain carries TRBV29-1 and TRBJ2-7, with unresolved D. This CDR3 has 13 amino acids. Germline lookup yields CDR1 SQVTM and CDR2 ANQGSEA. V dropped 3 bases and J dropped 3 bases, with 12 bases sitting between them. The CDR3 region has the DNA TGCAGCGTTGAGGCAGGTGGAAGCTACGAGCAGTACTTC. Protein product: CSVEAGGSYEQYF.

Turning to this clonotype: The junction differs from germline at one of its ends, possibly a read error. The CDR3 bases are TGCGCCAGCAGCCCCGATGGAGATAGCAATCAGCTCCAGCATTTT. Translation: CASSPDGDSNQLQHF. This chain uses TRBV5-1 with TRBJ1-5; D ambiguous. Germline CDR1 reads SGHRS; CDR2 reads YFSETQ. The CDR3 contains 15 residues.

The chain recombines TRBV6-5 with TRBJ2-3; D remains ambiguous. V lost 0 bases and J lost 1, with 17 bases in between. CDR1 is MNHEY, CDR2 SVGAGI, per germline. CDR3 length equals 18 residues. The CDR3 sequence: CASSYSSRVASRTDTQYF. CDR3 nucleotides: TGTGCCAGCAGTTACTCGAGTCGAGTGGCTTCACGCACAGATACGCAGTATTTT.

This clonotype is a singleton in its sample. The chain employs TRBV7-9 and TRBJ1-4, with a tentative D call TRBD1 (5 bases). Germline assignment: CDR1 SEHNR and CDR2 FQNEAQ (reference sequence). V lost 5 bases and J lost 2, with 18 bases in between. CDR3 length equals 17 residues. The CDR3 spells CASSQGATRKTNEKLFF. The CDR3 DNA follows: TGTGCCAGCAGCCAAGGGGCAACAAGGAAGACTAATGAAAAACTGTTTTTT.

J is TRBJ2-1 and V is TRBV7-3; D may be TRBD1 (6 bases). V was shortened by 3 bases and J by 0 bases, with 9 bases between the two germline ends. Germline V gives CDR1 SGHTA, CDR2 FQGTGA. The CDR3 sequence is 15 residues long. CDR3 coding DNA: TGTGCCAGCAGCTTTCAGGACAGCTCCTACAATGAGCAGTTCTTC. Amino acid sequence: CASSFQDSSYNEQFF.

The V and J genes are TRBV6-6 and TRBJ2-7; perhaps TRBD1 as D (5 bases). CDR3 size: 15 residues. The germline CDR1 and CDR2 sequences are MNHNY and SVGAGI (reference sequence). V was trimmed by 0 bases and J by 4 bases, leaving 13 bases between them. CDR3 nucleotides: TGTGCCAGCAGTTACTCGGGCGGAGCAGGGTACGAGCAGTACTTC. It is translated as CASSYSGGAGYEQYF.

Turning to this clonotype: A much larger clone lies a single base off, so this may be a read error. The chain employs TRBV27 and TRBJ1-5, with TRBD1 matching over 9 bases. CDR1 MNHEY and CDR2 SMNVEV come from the germline V gene (reference sequence). The CDR3 spans 18 residues. With V trimmed by 2 bases and J by 3 bases, 11 bases remained unmatched. The CDR3 is CASSLMGTGWLANQPQHF. CDR3 DNA: TGTGCCAGCAGTTTAATGGGGACAGGGTGGTTGGCCAATCAGCCCCAGCATTTT.

This rearrangement joins TRBV12-3 or TRBV12-4 to TRBJ2-3, with 15 bases matching TRBD2. The V segment lost 4 bases and the J segment 5 bases; nucleotides outside the gene matches: 13. The CDR3 covers 19 residues. The CDR3 sequence is CASSSTRGLAGGLRDTQYF. In DNA form, the CDR3 reads TGTGCCAGCAGTTCCACCCGAGGACTAGCGGGGGGGCTACGAGATACGCAGTATTTT.

The chain has TRBV27 and TRBJ1-4, with D possibly being TRBD1 (5 bases). V lost 5 bases to trimming and J lost 5 bases, with 15 bases between them. Germline CDR1 reads MNHEY; CDR2 reads SMNVEV (reference sequence). CDR3 length: 15 residues. CDR3 in DNA: TGTGCCAGCAGTCCAACCGGGACTGGGAATGAAAAACTGTTTTTT. This translates into CASSPTGTGNEKLFF.

The chain uses TRBV12-3 or TRBV12-4 and TRBJ2-1; 7 bases are a match to TRBD2. The CDR3 is 18 amino acids. The V gene end was trimmed by 4 bases and the J gene end by 0 bases; junction bases not matched to a gene: 12. The CDR3 sequence: CASSSARAGSSSYNEQFF. In DNA, the CDR3 is TGTGCCAGCAGTTCCGCCCGAGCGGGGTCAAGCTCCTACAATGAGCAGTTCTTC.

The chain is built from TRBV18 and TRBJ1-2; D gene uncertain. Germline loops: CDR1 KGHSH, CDR2 LQKENI. V was pared by 8 bases and J by 1 base, with 17 bases between. CDR3 length: 15 residues. The CDR3 DNA follows: TGTGCCAGCCGACCGGGCGGGAGAGTTAACTATGGCTACACCTTC. As protein: CASRPGGRVNYGYTF.

This clonotype was seen a handful of times. The CDR3 loop reads CASSSIRTSGVTPIEQYF. For the CDR3, the DNA is TGTGCCAGCAGTTCGATTAGGACTAGCGGGGTTACCCCTATCGAGCAGTACTTC. The chain carries TRBV6-2 or TRBV6-3 and TRBJ2-4; 12 bases map to TRBD2. The J call is doubtful: the DNA matches TRBJ2-7 better. Germline V gene lookup returns CDR1 MNHEY and CDR2 SVGEGT. The CDR3 loop spans 18 amino acids.

This clonotype was seen more than once but under ten times. V gene TRBV5-4 combines with J gene TRBJ2-7; D unresolved. The CDR3 runs to 12 residues. The germline gives CDR1 SGHNT, CDR2 YYREEE (reference sequence). Trimming took off 4 bases at V and 3 bases at J, with 8 bases between the two ends. CDR3 protein: CASSTQDYEQYF. In DNA, the CDR3 is TGTGCCAGCAGCACACAAGACTACGAGCAGTACTTC.

This clonotype has only a few counts. This chain links TRBV30 with TRBJ2-1; the match to TRBD1 covers 7 bases. The CDR3 runs to 14 residues. J gave up 1 base and V 3 bases, and 3 bases lay outside the gene matches. The germline V gene has CDR1 GTSNPN and CDR2 SVGIG (reference sequence). CDR3 sequence reads: CAWRTGLSYNEQFF. CDR3 bases: TGTGCCTGGAGGACAGGGCTGTCCTACAATGAGCAGTTCTTC.